This record looks at one T cell receptor (beta chain) sequence and its context. Antigen unknown. The sample belongs to a study of CD8+ T cells in alopecia areata. Extracted RNA was reverse transcribed, and the resulting cDNA served as sequencing template. Assay used: immunoSEQ multiplex PCR; TCRdb lists only in-frame clones, some missing. The sample lists 140,000 to 150,000 clones; over 70% were seen once. The CDR3 contains 15 residues. Trimming took off 4 bases at V and 0 bases at J, with 10 bases between the two ends. In germline, CDR1 is LNHNV, CDR2 YYDKDF (reference sequence). Study findings and constraints: Lesional scalp displayed greater clonality than normal scalp, most notably in alopecia totalis/universalis. Normal skin contains resident alphabeta T cells, and these are also sequenced in scalp samples.

V gene TRBV15 combines with J gene TRBJ2-1; unclear D gene. This sample comprised CD8+ T cells sorted from blood, obtained at week 0. The TCR comes from a human donor with alopecia areata. CDR3 protein: CATSMASSSYNEQFF. CDR3 bases: TGTGCCACCAGCATGGCGAGCAGCTCCTACAATGAGCAGTTCTTC.